Detailed here is one T cell receptor (beta chain). This entry is derived from a study of blood T cell repertoires in COVID-19. Study at large: Sites across the United States, Italy and Spain contributed samples from acute and convalescent COVID-19.

Trimming shortened V by 5 bases and J by 9 bases, and 8 bases separated the two germline ends. This CDR3 is built from 11 residues. Generated by immunoSEQ multiplex PCR, the TCRdb table keeps only in-frame clones and is missing some. Among roughly 360,000 clones, 81% were seen once, and the ten largest hold roughly 1.2%. Sample: peripheral blood. This TCR was recovered from a human donor with acute or convalescent COVID-19. The donor label of this sample is uncertain. V is TRBV12-3 or TRBV12-4 and J is TRBJ2-1, with a possible D match to TRBD2 (6 bases). As DNA, the CDR3 is TGTGCCAGCAGTGGGGACTCTGAGCAGTTCTTC. Translated, it gives CASSGDSEQFF.